The clone carrying this TCR beta chain occurred a few times. Its antigen is currently unknown. Sequenced material consisted of expressed TCRB transcripts (all of the isolated RNA was reverse transcribed). The data were produced by immunoSEQ multiplex PCR, yet TCRdb's version contains in-frame clones alone and is incomplete. This repertoire shows around 180,000 clones, approximately 8.4% found once; its top ten account for roughly 0.46%. V was pared by 10 bases and J by 2 bases, with 11 bases between. In germline, CDR1 is SGHAT, CDR2 FQNNGV. CDR3 length: 13 residues. These data originate in a study of beta chain features in type 1 diabetes. Study-level points and caveats: At VDJ recombination sites, type 1 diabetes patients had fewer insertions and more deleted nucleotides. Type 1 diabetes patients had TCRB CDR3s that were shorter (moderately but significantly so) in all four CD4+ subsets.

The receptor was isolated from a man younger than 35 with type 1 diabetes. The chain couples TRBV11-2 to TRBJ2-2; the D gene is possibly TRBD1 (6 bases). Sequencing was done on a sample of central memory CD4+ T cells from blood. The CDR3: CAIRDTNTGELFF. The CDR3 bases are TGTGCCATTCGGGACACCAACACCGGGGAGCTGTTTTTT.